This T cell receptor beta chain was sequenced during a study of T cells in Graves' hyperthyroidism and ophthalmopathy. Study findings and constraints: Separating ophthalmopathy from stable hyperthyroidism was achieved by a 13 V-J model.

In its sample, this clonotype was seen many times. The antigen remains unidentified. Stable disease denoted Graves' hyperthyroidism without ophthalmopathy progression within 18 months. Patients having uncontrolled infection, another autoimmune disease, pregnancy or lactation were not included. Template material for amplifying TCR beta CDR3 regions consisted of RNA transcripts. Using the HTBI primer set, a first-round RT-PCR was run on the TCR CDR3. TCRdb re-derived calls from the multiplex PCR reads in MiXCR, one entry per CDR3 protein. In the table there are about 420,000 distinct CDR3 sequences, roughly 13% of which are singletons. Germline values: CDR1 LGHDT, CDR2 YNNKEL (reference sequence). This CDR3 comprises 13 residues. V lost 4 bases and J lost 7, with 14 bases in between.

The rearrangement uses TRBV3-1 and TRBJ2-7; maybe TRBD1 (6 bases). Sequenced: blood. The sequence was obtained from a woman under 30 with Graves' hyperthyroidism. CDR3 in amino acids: CASSRTTRGEQYF. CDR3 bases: TGTGCCAGCAGCCGAACTACAAGGGGGGAGCAGTACTTC.